Reported below is one T cell receptor beta chain. The sample carries other DNA sequences with the same CDR3. This specimen comes from a study of blood T cell repertoires in COVID-19. Study-level information: COVID-19 samples, acute and convalescent, were from the United States, Italy and Spain. The cDNA or gDNA used as material had been derived from T cells, B-cell-depleted T cells, or PBMCs.

Germline V gene sequence: CDR1 LNHDA, CDR2 SQIVND (reference sequence). V was pared by 0 bases and J by 5 bases, with 6 bases between. This CDR3 comprises 13 residues. In the study's own analysis: Researchers report that nucleated cell counts were estimated from reference gene primer amplification. Only in-frame clones appear in the TCRdb table, and some are missing; sequencing was by immunoSEQ multiplex PCR. That table supplies the V and J calls and clone size; D and trimming were determined from the DNA. The sample lists about 240,000 clones; around 80% were seen once. This sequence joins TRBV19 and TRBJ2-3, with a possible D match to TRBD2 (6 bases). The sample consisted of peripheral blood. This sequence originates from a human donor in a cohort sampled during active COVID-19. CDR3 protein: CASSIERGDTQYF. Written as DNA, the CDR3 is TGTGCCAGTAGTATAGAGCGGGGAGATACGCAGTATTTT. Variable domain in full (rest from reference TRBV19 and TRBJ2-3): DGGITQSPKYLFRKEGQNVTLSCEQNLNHDAMYWYRQDPGQGLRLIYYSQIVNDFQKGDIAEGYSVSREKKESFPLTVTSAQKNPTAFYLCASSIERGDTQYFGPGTRLTVL.